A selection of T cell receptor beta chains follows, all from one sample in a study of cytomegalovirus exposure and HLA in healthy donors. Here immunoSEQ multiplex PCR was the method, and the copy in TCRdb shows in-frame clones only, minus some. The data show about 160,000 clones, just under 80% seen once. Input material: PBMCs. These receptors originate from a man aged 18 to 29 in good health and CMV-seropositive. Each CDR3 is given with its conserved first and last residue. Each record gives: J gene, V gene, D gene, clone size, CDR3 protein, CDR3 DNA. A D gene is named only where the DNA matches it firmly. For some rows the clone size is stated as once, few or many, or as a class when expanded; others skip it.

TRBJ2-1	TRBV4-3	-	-	CASSQAGATKQFF	TGCGCCAGCAGCCAGGCGGGGGCGACGAAGCAGTTCTTC
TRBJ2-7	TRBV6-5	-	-	CASSQTANSYEQYF	TGTGCCAGCAGTCAGACGGCGAATAGCTACGAGCAGTACTTC
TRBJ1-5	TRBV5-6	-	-	CASSLRGFSNQPQHF	TGTGCCAGCAGCCTCAGGGGATTTAGCAATCAGCCCCAGCATTTT
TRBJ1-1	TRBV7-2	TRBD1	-	CASSLEGGGGAFF	TGTGCCAGCAGCTTAGAAGGGGGCGGTGGAGCTTTCTTT
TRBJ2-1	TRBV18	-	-	CASSPATGNEQFF	TGTGCCAGCTCACCTGCTACAGGCAATGAGCAGTTCTTC
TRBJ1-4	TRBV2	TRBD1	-	CASREDRGREKLFF	TGTGCCAGCAGAGAGGACAGGGGTAGGGAAAAACTGTTTTTT
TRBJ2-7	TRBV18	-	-	CASSRENSRIYEQYF	TGTGCCAGCTCCCGGGAGAACAGCCGCATATACGAGCAGTACTTC
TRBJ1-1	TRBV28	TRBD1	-	CASSSTPDRGTEAFF	TGTGCCAGCAGTTCCACGCCCGACAGGGGAACTGAAGCTTTCTTT
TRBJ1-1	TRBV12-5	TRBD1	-	CASGLVPGQGNTEAFF	TGTGCTAGTGGTTTGGTGCCCGGACAGGGAAACACTGAAGCTTTCTTT
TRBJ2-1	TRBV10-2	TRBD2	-	CAIRSGSNLEQFF	TGCGCCATCCGTAGCGGGAGTAATCTTGAGCAGTTCTTC
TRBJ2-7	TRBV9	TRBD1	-	CASSVGTGVGFYEQYF	TGTGCCAGCAGCGTTGGGACAGGGGTTGGATTTTACGAGCAGTACTTC
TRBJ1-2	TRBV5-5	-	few	CASSLWESYGYTF	TGTGCCAGCAGCTTGTGGGAGTCCTATGGCTACACCTTC
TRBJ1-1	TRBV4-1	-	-	CASSQANPGTQIGDTEAFF	TGCGCCAGCAGCCAAGCCAACCCCGGGACACAAATTGGTGACACTGAAGCTTTCTTT
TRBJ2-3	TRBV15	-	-	CATSRDGDISRTDTQYF	TGTGCCACCAGCAGAGATGGGGACATCTCCCGCACAGATACGCAGTATTTT
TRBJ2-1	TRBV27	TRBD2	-	CASSLSGTSGRPNEQFF	TGTGCCAGCAGTTTATCAGGGACTAGCGGGAGACCCAATGAGCAGTTCTTC
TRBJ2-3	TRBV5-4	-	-	CASSQSTGLGTDTQYF	TGTGCCAGCAGCCAGTCGACAGGCCTTGGAACAGATACGCAGTATTTT
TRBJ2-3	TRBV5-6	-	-	CASSGPLVGGTRDTQYF	TGTGCCAGCAGCGGGCCTCTAGTGGGGGGAACCAGAGATACGCAGTATTTT
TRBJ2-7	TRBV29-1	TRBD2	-	CSVEFLAGDSYEQYF	TGCAGCGTTGAGTTTTTAGCGGGGGACTCCTACGAGCAGTACTTC
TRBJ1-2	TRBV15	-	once	CATSRNSVGYTF	TGTGCCACCAGCAGGAACAGTGTTGGCTACACCTTC
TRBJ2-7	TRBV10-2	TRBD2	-	CASSAPSGGDYEQYF	TGCGCCAGCAGTGCTCCTAGTGGGGGGGATTACGAGCAGTACTTC
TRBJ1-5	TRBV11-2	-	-	CASSFGGNQPQHF	TGTGCCAGCAGCTTCGGGGGCAATCAGCCCCAGCATTTT
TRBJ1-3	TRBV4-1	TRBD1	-	CASSQGQGSGNTIYF	TGCGCCAGCAGCCAGGGACAGGGTTCTGGAAACACCATATATTTT
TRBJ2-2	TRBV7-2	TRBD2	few	CASSLGDSGISITGELFF	TGTGCCAGCAGCTTAGGTGATAGCGGGATAAGTATCACCGGGGAGCTGTTTTTT
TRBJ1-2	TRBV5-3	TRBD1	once	CARSPPGGEGGYTF	TGTGCCAGAAGCCCGCCAGGGGGCGAGGGTGGCTACACCTTC
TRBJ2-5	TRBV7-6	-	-	CASRPPGGPRETQYF	TGTGCCAGCAGACCACCCGGGGGGCCGAGGGAGACCCAGTACTTC
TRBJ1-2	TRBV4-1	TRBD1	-	CASSPVTDRGQVGYTF	TGCGCCAGCAGCCCGGTAACAGACAGGGGGCAGGTTGGCTACACCTTC
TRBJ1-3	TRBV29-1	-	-	CSVLQDLSGNTIYF	TGCAGCGTCCTACAGGATCTCTCTGGAAACACCATATATTTT
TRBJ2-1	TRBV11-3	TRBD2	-	CASSTGLAGGDEQFF	TGTGCCAGCAGCACGGGACTAGCGGGAGGGGATGAGCAGTTCTTC
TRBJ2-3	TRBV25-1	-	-	CASSEPLSGEWSTDTQYF	TGTGCCAGCAGTGAACCTCTCTCAGGGGAATGGAGCACAGATACGCAGTATTTT
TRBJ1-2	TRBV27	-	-	CASSSLQGSYGYTF	TGTGCCAGCAGTTCCCTACAGGGTTCCTATGGCTACACCTTC
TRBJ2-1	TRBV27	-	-	CASSFLVSGGAAEQFF	TGTGCCAGCAGTTTTTTGGTTAGTGGGGGGGCCGCTGAGCAGTTCTTC
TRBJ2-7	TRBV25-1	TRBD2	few	CASRDARGVYF	TGTGCCAGCCGGGACGCCCGGGGGGTGTACTTC
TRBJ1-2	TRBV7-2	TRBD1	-	CASSMGRQGDGYTF	TGTGCCAGCAGCATGGGACGGCAGGGGGACGGCTACACCTTC
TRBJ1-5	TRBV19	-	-	CASSPVLSNQPQHF	TGTGCCAGTAGTCCCGTTCTTTCCAATCAGCCCCAGCATTTT
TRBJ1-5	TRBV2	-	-	CASGKNRDNQPQHF	TGTGCCAGCGGCAAAAACAGGGACAATCAGCCCCAGCATTTT
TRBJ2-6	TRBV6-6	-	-	CASRPVSSGANVLTF	TGTGCCAGCAGACCCGTCAGCTCTGGGGCCAACGTCCTGACTTTC
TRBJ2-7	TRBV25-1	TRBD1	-	CASSAPGTGPREQYF	TGTGCCAGCAGTGCCCCCGGGACAGGCCCGAGGGAGCAGTACTTC
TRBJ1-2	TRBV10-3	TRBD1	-	CAISLGQGNYGYTF	TGTGCCATCAGTCTAGGACAGGGAAACTATGGCTACACCTTC
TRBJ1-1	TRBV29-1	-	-	CSVVGVYTNTEAFF	TGCAGCGTTGTAGGGGTGTACACGAACACTGAAGCTTTCTTT
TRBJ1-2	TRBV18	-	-	CASSPPRGYSGGYTF	TGTGCCAGCTCACCACCGAGGGGGTACTCCGGTGGCTACACCTTC
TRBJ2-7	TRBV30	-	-	CAWSGYPASDRSINPSYEQYF	TGTGCCTGGAGCGGATACCCTGCCTCGGACAGATCCATCAACCCCTCCTACGAGCAGTACTTC
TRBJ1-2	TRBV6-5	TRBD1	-	CASPRTGRVGYTF	TGTGCCAGCCCTCGGACAGGGCGCGTCGGCTACACCTTC
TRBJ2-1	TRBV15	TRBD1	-	CATSPGQMNYNEQFF	TGTGCCACCAGCCCGGGACAGATGAACTACAATGAGCAGTTCTTC
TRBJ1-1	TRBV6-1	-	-	CASSEARFDTEAFF	TGTGCCAGCAGTGAAGCCAGATTTGACACTGAAGCTTTCTTT
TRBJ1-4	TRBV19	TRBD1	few	CASSISTGFGEKLFF	TGTGCCAGTAGTATCTCGACAGGGTTTGGCGAAAAACTGTTTTTT
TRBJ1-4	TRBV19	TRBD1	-	CASNRGRLDEKLFF	TGTGCCAGTAACAGGGGACGATTGGATGAAAAACTGTTTTTT
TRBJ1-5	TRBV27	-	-	CASSLRGGRSNQPQHF	TGTGCCAGCAGTTTACGAGGAGGGCGTAGCAATCAGCCCCAGCATTTT
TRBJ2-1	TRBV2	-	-	CASSESEGVYEQFF	TGTGCCAGCAGTGAATCGGAAGGAGTGTATGAGCAGTTCTTC
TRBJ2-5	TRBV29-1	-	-	CSVEAGRGETQYF	TGCAGCGTTGAAGCAGGCAGGGGCGAGACCCAGTACTTC
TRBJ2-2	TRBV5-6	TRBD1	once	CASSWGTANTGELFF	TGTGCCAGCAGCTGGGGGACAGCGAACACCGGGGAGCTGTTTTTT
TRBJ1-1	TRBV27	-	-	CASSLGDNFNTEAFF	TGTGCCAGCAGTTTGGGAGATAACTTTAACACTGAAGCTTTCTTT
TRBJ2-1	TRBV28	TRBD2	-	CASSFLAGGPRNEQFF	TGTGCCAGCAGTTTTCTTGCGGGAGGGCCGAGGAATGAGCAGTTCTTC
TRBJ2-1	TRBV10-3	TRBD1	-	CAISEPGQGAGYNEQFF	TGTGCCATCAGTGAACCGGGACAGGGGGCCGGCTACAATGAGCAGTTCTTC
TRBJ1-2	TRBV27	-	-	CASSLLGAAGPDGYTF	TGTGCCAGCAGTTTACTTGGGGCGGCAGGTCCTGATGGCTACACCTTC
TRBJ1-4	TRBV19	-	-	CASSNSPGWEKLFF	TGTGCCAGTAGTAACTCTCCAGGGTGGGAAAAACTGTTTTTT
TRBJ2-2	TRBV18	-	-	CASSPAGTNTGELFF	TGTGCCAGCTCACCGGCGGGGACGAACACCGGGGAGCTGTTTTTT